This entry features one T cell receptor beta chain sequence. This clonotype appeared many times. The antigen this receptor binds is unknown. Base quality data are lacking; no much larger clone is found one base away. Stable Graves' hyperthyroidism was defined as the absence of progression to ophthalmopathy over 18 months of follow-up. Hyperthyroidism patients were newly diagnosed, had a disease duration of under 2 months, and were aged 18 to 65 years. The study excluded patients with uncontrolled infections, other autoimmune diseases, pregnancy or lactation. Diagnoses were based on clinical symptoms, serum thyroxine and TRAb, thyroid ultrasound and orbital computed tomography. Ficoll-Paque density gradient centrifugation was used to isolate PBMCs from about 10 ml of fresh peripheral blood. Total RNA was extracted using Trizol reagent, and RNA quality was assessed on an Agilent 2100 Bioanalyzer. Amplification of TCR beta CDR3 regions was carried out from RNA transcripts. The first round of RT-PCR for the TCR CDR3 was performed with the HTBI primer set and the Qiagen OneStep RT-PCR kit. The libraries were constructed in a second round of multiplex PCR and then size-selected and purified. Sequencing of the libraries was done on an Illumina HiSeq2000 using paired-end 100 bp reads. In the authors' own workflow: SOAPnuke was used to process the raw data, with reads discarded if the reads contained adapters or uncalled bases, had a mean Phred below 15, or lacked an exact constant-primer or identifier match. COPE v1.2.5 was used to merge high-quality paired reads, and clonotypes were defined as unique nucleotide sequences. Clonotypes were aligned to IMGT TRBV, TRBD and TRBJ reference segments using MiTCR v1.1. The analysis was restricted to V-J combinations with a frequency above 0.0001, which together covered 99.2% of the repertoires. A TCS score was defined as the ratio of F50 (clonal expansion) to E x V (chaos), with BLOSUM62-based TCRdist applied between CDR3 peptides within each V-J. Welch's t-statistics and random forest reduced around 520 V-J features to 10 to 15, which were used in a naive Bayes classifier (R e1071). Using fastp at Q25 and MiXCR, TCRdb reprocessed the public reads and kept productive beta chains. Every distinct CDR3 protein forms one entry, paired with its most common genes and DNA. The V and J calls reflect TCRdb's pipeline rather than the authors' work. The sample table lists approximately 700,000 distinct CDR3 sequences, roughly 17% of them with a count of one. The ten largest clones take up approximately 8.4% of the sample.

This entry belongs to a study of T cells in Graves' hyperthyroidism and ophthalmopathy (dated by TCRdb to between 2018 and 2021). About the full investigation: Peripheral blood samples were taken at initial diagnosis, before any treatment was given. TCR V-J signatures able to tell the groups apart were searched for in a discovery cohort of some 97 patients, of whom 43 had Graves' ophthalmopathy and 57 had stable Graves' hyperthyroidism. Whether ophthalmopathy could be predicted prospectively was tested in an independent validation cohort made up of 18 to 20 hyperthyroidism patients plus 17 patients who later progressed to ophthalmopathy. The 80 to 100 discovery patients were randomly divided into training and test sets at a 7:3 ratio. The study also compared thyroid tissue and blood T-cell repertoires from roughly 6 Graves' hyperthyroidism patients. Following sampling, methimazole starting at 30 mg daily was given to hyperthyroidism patients, and high-dose intravenous methylprednisolone was given to ophthalmopathy patients. According to the paper, TCR Vbeta CDR3 sequencing was carried out on roughly 130 peripheral blood samples, which came from over 40 ophthalmopathy, 75 or so hyperthyroidism and 17 progressor patients. What the authors observed across the whole study: A model built on a 13 V-J signature distinguished ophthalmopathy from stable hyperthyroidism, reaching 87.88% sensitivity and approximately 83% specificity in cross-validation and 80%/75% in testing. Sample size was not statistically predetermined, and investigators were not blinded to group allocation. Blood samples also contained most of the expanded thyroid clonotypes (frequency above 0.001), which suggests that blood repertoires may reflect thyroid immune responses. During validation, the model predicted progression to ophthalmopathy a median of about 6.3 months ahead of onset, with more than 60% sensitivity and 72.22% specificity.

The specimen was blood. The receptor was derived from a man aged 18 to 30 with Graves' hyperthyroidism.

The CDR3 region: CASSYSNEAGSNTEAFF. The sequence in DNA is TGTGCCAGCAGTTACTCGAACGAGGCAGGTTCGAACACTGAAGCTTTCTTT. This receptor chain uses TRBV6-2 or TRBV6-3 and TRBJ1-1, with the D gene too uncertain to name. Deletion took 0 bases off V and 1 base off J, with a span of 15 bases between the germline ends. As encoded in the germline V gene, CDR1 is MNHEY while CDR2 is SVGEGT. The CDR3 covers 17 residues, taking in both the cysteine and the phenylalanine. The CDR3 DNA has 51 bases and is translated from base 1.